This record looks at one TCR beta chain sequence and its context. CDR1 LNHDA and CDR2 SQIVND come from the germline V gene (reference sequence). CDR3 length: 15 amino acids. V shed 3 bases and J shed 1 base, with 12 bases lying between them. Brentuximab vedotin exposure varied, and every patient relapsed after autologous stem cell transplantation. The study recorded best responses of complete response, partial response or progressive disease. This record comes from a study of PD-1 blockade in classical Hodgkin lymphoma. The data were produced by immunoSEQ multiplex PCR, yet TCRdb's version contains in-frame clones alone and is incomplete. The table includes 12,000 to 15,000 clones, 82% detected once.

The J gene is TRBJ2-5, the V gene TRBV19; tentative D call: TRBD1 (6 bases). This sequence was found in a human donor with classical Hodgkin lymphoma. The sample here was peripheral blood mononuclear cells (PBMCs), taken at baseline. As DNA, the CDR3 is TGTGCCAGTAGTATTTTCGGACAGCTCCAAGAGACCCAGTACTTC. Protein: CASSIFGQLQETQYF.